These T cell receptor beta chains were read from a single sample in a study of shared clonotypes between healthy human individuals. Using immunoSEQ multiplex PCR, the repertoire was profiled, and TCRdb retains in-frame clones only, with some absent. This table holds over 2,000,000 clones, 93% found once. The sequenced sample consisted of naive CD8+ T cells from PBMCs. These receptors were obtained from a young man in good health. Some clones in this sample may be carry-over from other donors' samples. Both conserved end residues are trimmed from each CDR3.

>TRBJ2-1|TRBV9
ASGGYGQF
>TRBJ2-7|TRBV30
AWSVGQGNEQY
>TRBJ1-4|TRBV13
ASSADREREKLF
>TRBJ2-3|TRBV27
ASSLGGDTQY
>TRBJ2-2|TRBV6-5
ASSYRGGRTGELF
>TRBJ1-5|TRBV25-1
ASSERSNQPQH
>TRBJ1-3|TRBV15
ATSRVGAASSGNTIY
>TRBJ2-7|TRBV7-9
ASSGQGPYEQY
>TRBJ2-7|TRBV18
ASSPTGTASLGYEQY
>TRBJ2-1|TRBV11-3
ASSLVPSDSYNEQF